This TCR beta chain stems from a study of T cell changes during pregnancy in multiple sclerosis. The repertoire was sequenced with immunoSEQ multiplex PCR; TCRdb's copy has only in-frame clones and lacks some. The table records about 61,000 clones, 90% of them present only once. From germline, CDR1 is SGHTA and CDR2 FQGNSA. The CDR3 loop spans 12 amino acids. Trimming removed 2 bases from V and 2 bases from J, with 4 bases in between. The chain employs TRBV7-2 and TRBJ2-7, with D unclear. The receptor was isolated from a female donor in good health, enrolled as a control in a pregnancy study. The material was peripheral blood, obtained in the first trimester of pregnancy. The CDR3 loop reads CASSLTAYEQYF. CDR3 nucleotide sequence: TGTGCCAGCAGCTTAACAGCCTACGAGCAGTACTTC.